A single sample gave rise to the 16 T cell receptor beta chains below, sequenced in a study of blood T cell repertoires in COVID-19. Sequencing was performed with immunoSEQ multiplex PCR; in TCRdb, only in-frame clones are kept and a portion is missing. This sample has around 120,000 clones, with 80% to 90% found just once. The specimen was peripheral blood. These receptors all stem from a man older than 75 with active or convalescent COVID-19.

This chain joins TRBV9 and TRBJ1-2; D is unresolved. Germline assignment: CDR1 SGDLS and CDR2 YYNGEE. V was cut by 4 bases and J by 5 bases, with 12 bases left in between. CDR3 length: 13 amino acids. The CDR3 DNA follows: TGTGCCAGCAGCCCGGAGGGAACTTATGGCTACACCTTC. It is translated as CASSPEGTYGYTF.

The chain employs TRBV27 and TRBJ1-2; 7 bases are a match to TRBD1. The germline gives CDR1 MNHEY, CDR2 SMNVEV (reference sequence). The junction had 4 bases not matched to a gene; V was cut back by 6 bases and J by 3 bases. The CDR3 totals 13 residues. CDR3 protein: CASSRGGHYGYTF. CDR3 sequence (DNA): TGTGCCAGCAGCCGAGGGGGCCACTATGGCTACACCTTC.

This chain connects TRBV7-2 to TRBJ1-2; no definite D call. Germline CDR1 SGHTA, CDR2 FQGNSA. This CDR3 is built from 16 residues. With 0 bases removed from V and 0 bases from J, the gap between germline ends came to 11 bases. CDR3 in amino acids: CASSLAPGRANYGYTF. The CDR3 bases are TGTGCCAGCAGCTTAGCACCGGGTCGGGCTAACTATGGCTACACCTTC.

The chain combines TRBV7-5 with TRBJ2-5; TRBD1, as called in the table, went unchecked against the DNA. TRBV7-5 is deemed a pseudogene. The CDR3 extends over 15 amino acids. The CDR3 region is CVRSQRTGGSETQYF. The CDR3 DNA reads TGTGTCAGAAGCCAAAGGACAGGGGGCTCAGAGACCCAGTACTTC.

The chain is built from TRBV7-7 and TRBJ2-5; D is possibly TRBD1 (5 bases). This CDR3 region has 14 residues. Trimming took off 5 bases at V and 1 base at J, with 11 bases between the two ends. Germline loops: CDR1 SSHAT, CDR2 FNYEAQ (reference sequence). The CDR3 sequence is CASSPRQTQETQYF. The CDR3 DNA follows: TGTGCCAGCAGCCCCCGACAGACCCAAGAGACCCAGTACTTC.

CDR3 region: CASSRTGHYEQYF. The DNA of the CDR3 is TGTGCCAGCAGCCGGACAGGGCACTACGAGCAGTACTTC. This chain joins TRBV2 and TRBJ2-7; 8 bases align to TRBD1. After removal of 6 bases from V and 3 bases from J, the junction contained 4 bases not matched to a gene. The CDR3 spans 13 residues. Germline lookup yields CDR1 SNHLY and CDR2 FYNNEI.

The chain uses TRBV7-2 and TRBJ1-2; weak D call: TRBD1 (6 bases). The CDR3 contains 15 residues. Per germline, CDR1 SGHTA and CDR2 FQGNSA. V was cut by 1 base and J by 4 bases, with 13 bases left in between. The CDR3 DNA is TGTGCCAGCAGCTTAGGGACTGGACAGTCCTATGGCTACACCTTC. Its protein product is CASSLGTGQSYGYTF.

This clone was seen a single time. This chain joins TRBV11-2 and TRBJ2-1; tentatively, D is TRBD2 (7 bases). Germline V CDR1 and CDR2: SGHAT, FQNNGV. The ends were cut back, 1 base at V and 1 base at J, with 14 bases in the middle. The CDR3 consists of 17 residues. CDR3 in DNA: TGTGCCAGCAGCTTAGCTAGGGGGGGCTTATCCTACAATGAGCAGTTCTTC. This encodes CASSLARGGLSYNEQFF.

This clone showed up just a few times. This CDR3 reads CASSSPGAKPYPYGYTF. In DNA, the CDR3 is TGTGCCAGCAGTTCCCCGGGAGCCAAGCCCTATCCCTATGGCTACACCTTC. The rearrangement links TRBV28 to TRBJ1-2; D is uncertain. The CDR3 totals 17 residues. The V end lost 4 bases, the J end lost 4 bases, and 22 bases lay between the germline ends. Germline V gene lookup returns CDR1 MDHEN and CDR2 SYDVKM.

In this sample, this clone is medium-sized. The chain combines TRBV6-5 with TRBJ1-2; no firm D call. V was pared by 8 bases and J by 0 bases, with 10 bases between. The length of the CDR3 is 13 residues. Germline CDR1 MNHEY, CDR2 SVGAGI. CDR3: CASSRAANYGYTF. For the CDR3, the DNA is TGTGCCAGCTCGAGGGCCGCTAACTATGGCTACACCTTC.

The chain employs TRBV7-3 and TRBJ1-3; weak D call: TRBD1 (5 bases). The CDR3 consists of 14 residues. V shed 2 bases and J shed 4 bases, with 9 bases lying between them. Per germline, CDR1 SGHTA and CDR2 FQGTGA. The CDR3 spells CASSLGATGNTIYF. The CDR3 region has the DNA TGTGCCAGCAGCTTAGGGGCTACCGGAAACACCATATATTTT.

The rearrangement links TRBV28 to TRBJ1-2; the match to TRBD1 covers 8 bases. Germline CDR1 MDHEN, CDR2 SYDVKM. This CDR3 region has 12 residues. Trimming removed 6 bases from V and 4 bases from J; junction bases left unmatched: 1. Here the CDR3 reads CASSRGLYGYTF. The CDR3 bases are TGTGCCAGCAGCAGGGGGCTCTATGGCTACACCTTC.

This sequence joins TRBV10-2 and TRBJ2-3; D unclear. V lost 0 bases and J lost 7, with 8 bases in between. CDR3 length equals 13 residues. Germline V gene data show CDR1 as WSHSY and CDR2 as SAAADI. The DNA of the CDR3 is TGCGCCAGCAGTGAGTCGAGAGGCAATACGCAGTATTTT. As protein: CASSESRGNTQYF.

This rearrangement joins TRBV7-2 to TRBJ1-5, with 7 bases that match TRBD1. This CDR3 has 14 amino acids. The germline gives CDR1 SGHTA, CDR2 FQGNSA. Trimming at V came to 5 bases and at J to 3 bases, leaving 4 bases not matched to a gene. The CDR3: CASSRDSSNQPQHF. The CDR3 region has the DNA TGTGCCAGCAGCCGGGACAGTTCCAATCAGCCCCAGCATTTT. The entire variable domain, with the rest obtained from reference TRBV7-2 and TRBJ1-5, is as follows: GAGVSQSPSNKVTEKGKDVELRCDPISGHTALYWYRQSLGQGLEFLIYFQGNSAPDKSGLPSDRFSAERTGGSVSTLTIQRTQQEDSAVYLCASSRDSSNQPQHFGDGTRLSIL.

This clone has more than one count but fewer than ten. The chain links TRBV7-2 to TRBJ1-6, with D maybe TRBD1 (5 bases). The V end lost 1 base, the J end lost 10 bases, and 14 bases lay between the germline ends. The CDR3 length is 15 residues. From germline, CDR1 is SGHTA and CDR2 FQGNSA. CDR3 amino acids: CASSLGEGLQSPLHF. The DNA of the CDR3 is TGTGCCAGCAGCTTAGGGGAGGGGTTACAATCACCCCTCCACTTT.

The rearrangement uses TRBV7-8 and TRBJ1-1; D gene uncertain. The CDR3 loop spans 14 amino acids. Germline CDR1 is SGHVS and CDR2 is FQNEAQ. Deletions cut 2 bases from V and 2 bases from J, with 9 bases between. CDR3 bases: TGTGCCAGCAGCTTATTTTCAGATAACACTGAAGCTTTCTTT. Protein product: CASSLFSDNTEAFF.